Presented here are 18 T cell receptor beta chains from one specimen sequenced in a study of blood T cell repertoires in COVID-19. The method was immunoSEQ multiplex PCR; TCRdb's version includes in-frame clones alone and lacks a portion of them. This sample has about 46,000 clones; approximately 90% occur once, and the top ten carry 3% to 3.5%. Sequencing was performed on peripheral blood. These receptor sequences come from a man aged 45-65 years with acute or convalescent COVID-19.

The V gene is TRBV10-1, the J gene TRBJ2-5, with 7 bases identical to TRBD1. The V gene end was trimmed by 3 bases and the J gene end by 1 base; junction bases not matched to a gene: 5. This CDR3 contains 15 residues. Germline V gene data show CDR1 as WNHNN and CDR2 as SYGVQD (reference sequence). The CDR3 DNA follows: TGCGCCAGCAGTGACTACAGGGGCCTCCAAGAGACCCAGTACTTC. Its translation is CASSDYRGLQETQYF.

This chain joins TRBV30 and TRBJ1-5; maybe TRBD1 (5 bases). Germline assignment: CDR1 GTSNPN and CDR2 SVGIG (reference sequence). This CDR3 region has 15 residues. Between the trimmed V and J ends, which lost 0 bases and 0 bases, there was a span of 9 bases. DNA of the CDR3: TGTGCCTGGAGTGTACCCGGGGGTAGCAATCAGCCCCAGCATTTT. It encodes CAWSVPGGSNQPQHF. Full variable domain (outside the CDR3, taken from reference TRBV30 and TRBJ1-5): SQTIHQWPATLVQPVGSPLSLECTVEGTSNPNLYWYRQAAGRGLQLLFYSVGIGQISSEVPQNLSASRPQDRQFILSSKKLLLSDSGFYLCAWSVPGGSNQPQHFGDGTRLSIL.

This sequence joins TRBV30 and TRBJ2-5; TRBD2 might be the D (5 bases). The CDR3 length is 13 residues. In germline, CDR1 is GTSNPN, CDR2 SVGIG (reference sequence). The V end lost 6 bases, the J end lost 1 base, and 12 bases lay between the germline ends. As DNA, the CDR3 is TGTGCCTGTAGCGTAGCGTCCCAAGAGACCCAGTACTTC. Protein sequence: CACSVASQETQYF.

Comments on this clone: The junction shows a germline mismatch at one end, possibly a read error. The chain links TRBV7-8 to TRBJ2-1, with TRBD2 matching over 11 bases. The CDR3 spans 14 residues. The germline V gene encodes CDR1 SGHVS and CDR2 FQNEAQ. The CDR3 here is CASTLAGGPNEQFF. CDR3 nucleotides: TGTGCCAGCACCTTAGCGGGGGGGCCGAATGAGCAGTTCTTC.

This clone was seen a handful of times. The CDR3 nucleotides are TGCGCCAGCAGCTCCAACGGGGTGGGCCGGAACACCGGGGAGCTGTTTTTT. Translation: CASSSNGVGRNTGELFF. V gene TRBV5-1 combines with J gene TRBJ2-2; D is perhaps TRBD2 (5 bases). The CDR3 runs 17 residues. Trimming took off 3 bases at V and 1 base at J, with 16 bases between the two ends. The germline V gene has CDR1 SGHRS and CDR2 YFSETQ. The full variable domain, in which reference TRBV5-1 and TRBJ2-2 provide the parts outside the CDR3, is KAGVTQTPRYLIKTRGQQVTLSCSPISGHRSVSWYQQTPGQGLQFLFEYFSETQRNKGNFPGRFSGRQFSNSRSEMNVSTLELGDSALYLCASSSNGVGRNTGELFFGEGSRLTVL.

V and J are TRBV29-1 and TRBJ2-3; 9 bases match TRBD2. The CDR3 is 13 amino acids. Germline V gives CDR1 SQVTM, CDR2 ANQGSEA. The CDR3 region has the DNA TGCACCGTAGGGACTAGCAGCACAGATACGCAGTATTTT. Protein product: CTVGTSSTDTQYF.

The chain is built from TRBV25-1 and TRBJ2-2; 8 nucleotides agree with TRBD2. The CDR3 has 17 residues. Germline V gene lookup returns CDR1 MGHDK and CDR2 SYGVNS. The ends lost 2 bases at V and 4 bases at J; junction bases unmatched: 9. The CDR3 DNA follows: TGTGCCAGCAGTGAAGATATAGCGGGGATCATCACCGGGGAGCTGTTTTTT. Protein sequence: CASSEDIAGIITGELFF.

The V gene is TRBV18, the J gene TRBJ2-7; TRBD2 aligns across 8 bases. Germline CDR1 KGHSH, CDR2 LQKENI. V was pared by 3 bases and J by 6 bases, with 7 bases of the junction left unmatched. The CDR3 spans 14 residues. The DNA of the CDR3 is TGTGCCAGCTCACCCCCGGGGGGGGCGTCCGAGCAGTACTTC. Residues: CASSPPGGASEQYF.

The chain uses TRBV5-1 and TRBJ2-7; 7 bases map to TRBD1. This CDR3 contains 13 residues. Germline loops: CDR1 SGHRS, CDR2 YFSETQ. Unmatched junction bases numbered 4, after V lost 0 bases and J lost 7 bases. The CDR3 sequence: CASSLETGNEQYF. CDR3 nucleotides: TGCGCCAGCAGCTTGGAGACAGGGAATGAGCAGTACTTC.

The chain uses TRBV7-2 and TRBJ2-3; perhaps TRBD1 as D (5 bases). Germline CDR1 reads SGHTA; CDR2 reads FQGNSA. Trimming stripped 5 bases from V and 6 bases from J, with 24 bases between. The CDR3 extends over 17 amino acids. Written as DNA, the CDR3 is TGTGCCAGCAGCCCAAGTCCTTCAACAGGTCCTCGGGATACGCAGTATTTT. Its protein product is CASSPSPSTGPRDTQYF.

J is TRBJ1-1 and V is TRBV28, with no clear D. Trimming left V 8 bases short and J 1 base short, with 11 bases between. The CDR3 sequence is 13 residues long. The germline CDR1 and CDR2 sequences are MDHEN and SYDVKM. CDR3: CASYDDWNTEAFF. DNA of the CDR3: TGTGCCAGCTATGACGACTGGAACACTGAAGCTTTCTTT.

The CDR3 sequence: CAWRLLAGTGELFF. The CDR3 DNA sequence: TGTGCCTGGAGGTTGTTAGCGGGGACCGGGGAGCTGTTTTTT. V is TRBV30 and J is TRBJ2-2; 8 bases align to TRBD2. Germline V gene lookup returns CDR1 GTSNPN and CDR2 SVGIG (reference sequence). This CDR3 has 14 amino acids. J gave up 5 bases and V 3 bases, and 5 bases lay outside the gene matches. Full variable domain (missing parts from reference TRBV30 and TRBJ2-2): SQTIHQWPATLVQPVGSPLSLECTVEGTSNPNLYWYRQAAGRGLQLLFYSVGIGQISSEVPQNLSASRPQDRQFILSSKKLLLSDSGFYLCAWRLLAGTGELFFGEGSRLTVL.

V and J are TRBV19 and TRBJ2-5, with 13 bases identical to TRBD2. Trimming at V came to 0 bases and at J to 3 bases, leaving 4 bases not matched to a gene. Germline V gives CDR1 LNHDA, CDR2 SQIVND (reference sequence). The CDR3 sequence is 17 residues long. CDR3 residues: CASSIEGGLAGKETQYF. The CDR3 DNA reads TGTGCCAGTAGTATAGAGGGGGGACTAGCGGGAAAAGAGACCCAGTACTTC.

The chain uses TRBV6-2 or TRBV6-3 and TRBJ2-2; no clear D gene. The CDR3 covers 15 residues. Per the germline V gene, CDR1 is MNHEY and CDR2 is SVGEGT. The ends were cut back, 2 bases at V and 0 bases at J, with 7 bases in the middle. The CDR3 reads CASSYGQTNTGELFF. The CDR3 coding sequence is TGTGCCAGCAGTTACGGTCAGACGAACACCGGGGAGCTGTTTTTT.

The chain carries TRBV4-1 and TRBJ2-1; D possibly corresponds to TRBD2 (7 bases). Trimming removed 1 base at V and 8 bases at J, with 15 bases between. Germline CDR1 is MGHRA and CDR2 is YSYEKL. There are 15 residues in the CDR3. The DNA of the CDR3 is TGCGCCAGCAGCCAAGCCCTGGGGGGGGCGGATGAGCAGTTCTTC. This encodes CASSQALGGADEQFF.

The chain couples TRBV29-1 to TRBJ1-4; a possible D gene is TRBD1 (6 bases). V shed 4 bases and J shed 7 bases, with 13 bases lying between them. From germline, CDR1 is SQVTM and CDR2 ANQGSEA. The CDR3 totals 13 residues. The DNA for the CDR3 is TGCAGCGTTGCTCAGGGGACGACTGAAAAACTGTTTTTT. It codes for CSVAQGTTEKLFF.

The DNA of the CDR3 is TGTGCCAGCTCACCACGCCGAGGAGCGGGGCCCGGGGAGCTGTTTTTT. It is translated as CASSPRRGAGPGELFF. The chain links TRBV18 to TRBJ2-2; the match to TRBD2 covers 7 bases. The germline V gene has CDR1 KGHSH and CDR2 LQKENI. J gave up 6 bases and V 1 base, and 8 bases lay outside the gene matches. The CDR3 loop spans 16 amino acids.

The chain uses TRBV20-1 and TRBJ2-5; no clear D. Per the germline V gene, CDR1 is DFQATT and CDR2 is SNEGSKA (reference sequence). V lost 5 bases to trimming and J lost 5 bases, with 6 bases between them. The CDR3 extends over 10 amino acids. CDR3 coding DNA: TGCAGTGCTTTAGAGGAGACCCAGTACTTC. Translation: CSALEETQYF.